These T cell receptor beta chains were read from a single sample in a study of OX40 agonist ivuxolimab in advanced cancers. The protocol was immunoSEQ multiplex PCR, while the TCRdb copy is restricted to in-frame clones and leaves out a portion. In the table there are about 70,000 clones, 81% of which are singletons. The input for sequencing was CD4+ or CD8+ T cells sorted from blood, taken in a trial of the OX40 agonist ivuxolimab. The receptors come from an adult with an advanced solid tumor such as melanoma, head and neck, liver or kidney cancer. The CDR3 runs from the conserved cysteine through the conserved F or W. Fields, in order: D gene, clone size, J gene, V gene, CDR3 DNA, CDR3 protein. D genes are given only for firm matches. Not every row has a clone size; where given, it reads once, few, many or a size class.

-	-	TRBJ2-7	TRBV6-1	TGTGCCAGCAGTGAAATGGGGGATATTTACGAGCAGTACTTC	CASSEMGDIYEQYF
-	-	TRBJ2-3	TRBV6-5	TGTGCCAGCAGTTACCAATTTGGCTCAGATACGCAGTATTTT	CASSYQFGSDTQYF
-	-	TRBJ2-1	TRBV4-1	TGCGCCAGCAGGGGGGGGCTAGCGCCCTACAATGAGCAGTTCTTC	CASRGGLAPYNEQFF
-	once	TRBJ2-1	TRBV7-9	TGTGCCAGCAGCTTCTCGGGGGACATTGAGCAGTTCTTC	CASSFSGDIEQFF
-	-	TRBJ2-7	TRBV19	TGTGCCAGTAGTATAGGGATAGCGAGCTCCTACGAGCAGTACTTC	CASSIGIASSYEQYF
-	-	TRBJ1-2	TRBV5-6	TGTGCCAGCAGCTTAGCGGGTAGGAACTATGGCTACACCTTC	CASSLAGRNYGYTF
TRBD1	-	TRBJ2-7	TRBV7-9	TGTGCCAGCAGCTTAGGGACAGGGCTCAACGAGCAGTACTTC	CASSLGTGLNEQYF
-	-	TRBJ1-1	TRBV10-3	TGTGCCATCAGTGGCGGGCAGGGTTACTCTGAAGCTTTCTTT	CAISGGQGYSEAFF
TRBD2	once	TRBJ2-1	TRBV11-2	TGTGCCAGCAGCCCCGCACTAGCGGGGAAAACCAAGCAGTTCTTC	CASSPALAGKTKQFF
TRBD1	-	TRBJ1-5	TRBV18	TGTGCCAGCTCACCACTGTCGGGACAGGGGGATCAGCCCCAGCATTTT	CASSPLSGQGDQPQHF
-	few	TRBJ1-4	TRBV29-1	TGCAGCGTTGCCCGCGGGCAGGGCCGTACTGAAAAACTGTTTTTT	CSVARGQGRTEKLFF
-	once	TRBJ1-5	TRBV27	TGTGCCAGCAAGACGGGGGGGGGCCTTGGCAATCAGCCCCAGCATTTT	CASKTGGGLGNQPQHF
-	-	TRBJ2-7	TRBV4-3	TGCGCCAGCAGCCAAGAGTACAGGGTCCCCTACGAGCAGTACTTC	CASSQEYRVPYEQYF
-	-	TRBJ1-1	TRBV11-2	TGTGCCAGCAGCTTAGCTCTCCTCAACACTGAAGCTTTCTTT	CASSLALLNTEAFF
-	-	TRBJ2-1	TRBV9	TGTGCCAGCAGCGTTCGAGAGGCGGGAAACAATGAGCAGTTCTTC	CASSVREAGNNEQFF
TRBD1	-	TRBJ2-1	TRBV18	TGTGCCAGCTCACCAGGGACAGCGATCTACAATGAGCAGTTCTTC	CASSPGTAIYNEQFF